This T cell receptor beta chain appears in the sequencing data of a study of T cells of healthy individuals. TCRdb called the 5' RACE reads again in MiXCR, with one record for every CDR3 protein. Of around 98,000 distinct CDR3 sequences detected, roughly a sixth appear once; the ten largest clones hold under 7.5%. This clonotype was recorded many times. The J segment lost 2 bases and the V segment lost 1 base, leaving 5 bases of the junction unmatched. The CDR3 has 15 amino acids. CDR1 SEHNR and CDR2 FQNEAQ come from the germline V gene (reference sequence). J is TRBJ2-7 and V is TRBV7-9, with 7 bases matching TRBD1. This sequence was found in a human donor in good health. The CDR3 protein is CASSLERDRPYEQYF. The CDR3 DNA reads as TGTGCCAGCAGCTTAGAGAGGGACAGACCCTACGAGCAGTACTTC. Full variable domain (outside the CDR3, taken from reference TRBV7-9 and TRBJ2-7): DTGVSQNPRHKITKRGQNVTFRCDPISEHNRLYWYRQTLGQGPEFLTYFQNEAQLEKSRLLSDRFSAERPKGSFSTLEIQRTEQGDSAMYLCASSLERDRPYEQYFGPGTRLTVT.